This record concerns one T cell receptor beta chain sequence. This entry is derived from a study of blood T cell repertoires in COVID-19. Across the study: The origin of the acute and convalescent COVID-19 samples was the United States, Italy and Spain. PBMCs, B-cell-depleted T cells, or T cells provided the cDNA or gDNA that made up the material.

Per the original methods: Amplification of reference gene primers provided the estimated nucleated cell counts. TCRdb's table, derived via immunoSEQ multiplex PCR, lists solely in-frame clones and lacks some. The DNA gave D and trimming, while V, J and clone size come from that table. The sample carries some 83,000 clones, about nine tenths recorded once. Germline V gene data show CDR1 as LNHDA and CDR2 as SQIVND (reference sequence). There are 14 residues in the CDR3. The ends were cut back, 6 bases at V and 3 bases at J, with 12 bases in the middle. The gene calls are TRBV19 and TRBJ1-5; D is ambiguous. The origin of this receptor is a man aged 50-60 years with acute or convalescent COVID-19. Sequenced material: peripheral blood. The CDR3 bases are TGTGCCAGTAGAAAGAGCGGTTCCAATCAGCCCCAGCATTTT. It yields the protein CASRKSGSNQPQHF.